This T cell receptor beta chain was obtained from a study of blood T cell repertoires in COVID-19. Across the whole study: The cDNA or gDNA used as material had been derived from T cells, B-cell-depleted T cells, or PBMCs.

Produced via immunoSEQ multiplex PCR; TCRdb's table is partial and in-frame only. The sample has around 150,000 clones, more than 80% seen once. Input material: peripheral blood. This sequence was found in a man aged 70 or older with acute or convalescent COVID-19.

The CDR3 DNA sequence: TGTGCCAGCAGCTTTGGGCCCGGGACAGGGTTGTCTGGGGCCAACGTCCTGACTTTC. Encoded protein: CASSFGPGTGLSGANVLTF. The chain is built from TRBV7-6 and TRBJ2-6, with 9 bases fitting TRBD1. CDR1 and CDR2 (germline): SGHVS, FNYEAQ. The junction had 10 bases not matched to a gene; V was cut back by 3 bases and J by 1 base. The CDR3 sequence is 19 residues long.